These 26 T cell receptor beta chains were all obtained from the same sample, sequenced in a study of T cell changes during pregnancy in multiple sclerosis. Clones were read by immunoSEQ multiplex PCR, and TCRdb kept only the in-frame ones, dropping some. The sample contains more than 75,000 clones, 94% of which appear only once. The source material was peripheral blood, sampled in the third trimester of pregnancy. These receptors all stem from a female donor with multiple sclerosis, enrolled in a pregnancy study.

The chain employs TRBV6-1 and TRBJ2-1; 12 bases are shared with TRBD2. CDR1 and CDR2 from the germline V gene are MNHNS and SASEGT. With 4 bases clipped from V and 2 bases from J, the junction kept 6 bases outside the gene matches. The CDR3 is made up of 17 amino acids. The DNA for the CDR3 is TGTGCCAGCAGTGGGGACCCTAGCGGGGGGGCCTACAATGAGCAGTTCTTC. Amino acids: CASSGDPSGGAYNEQFF.

The CDR3 protein is CASSLSTGGDEQYF. The DNA for the CDR3 is TGTGCCAGCAGCTTATCTACAGGGGGAGACGAGCAGTACTTC. The V gene is TRBV7-9, the J gene TRBJ2-7, with 8 bases matching TRBD1. After removal of 2 bases from V and 5 bases from J, the junction contained 5 bases not matched to a gene. CDR1 is SEHNR, CDR2 FQNEAQ, per germline (reference sequence). The CDR3 has 14 residues. The full variable domain, completed using reference TRBV7-9 and TRBJ2-7, is DTGVSQNPRHKITKRGQNVTFRCDPISEHNRLYWYRQTLGQGPEFLTYFQNEAQLEKSRLLSDRFSAERPKGSFSTLEIQRTEQGDSAMYLCASSLSTGGDEQYFGPGTRLTVT.

The chain uses TRBV29-1 and TRBJ1-2, with D uncertain. The CDR3 contains 13 residues. V was cut by 3 bases and J by 8 bases, with 16 bases left in between. The V gene's germline CDR1 is SQVTM and CDR2 ANQGSEA. The CDR3 bases are TGCAGCGTTGATAAGAACACAGCCGGCGGCTACACCTTC. As protein: CSVDKNTAGGYTF. The full variable domain, its missing parts supplied by reference TRBV29-1 and TRBJ1-2, is SAVISQKPSRDICQRGTSLTIQCQVDSQVTMMFWYRQQPGQSLTLIATANQGSEATYESGFVIDKFPISRPNLTFSTLTVSNMSPEDSSIYLCSVDKNTAGGYTFGSGTRLTVV.

The V call is TRBV19, the J call TRBJ1-5; no clear D gene. Deletions cut 1 base from V and 9 bases from J, with 13 bases between. Germline lookup yields CDR1 LNHDA and CDR2 SQIVND (reference sequence). The CDR3 loop spans 14 amino acids. DNA of the CDR3: TGTGCCAGTAGTATAGTCCCACCCGGAGGGCCCCAGCATTTT. Translation gives CASSIVPPGGPQHF.

The chain joins TRBV6-1 to TRBJ1-6; D is ambiguous. Trimming took 0 bases from V and 10 from J, leaving 7 bases between them. This CDR3 has 13 amino acids. Per germline, CDR1 MNHNS and CDR2 SASEGT. DNA of the CDR3: TGTGCCAGCAGTGAAGCGGGCCGGTCACCCCTCCACTTT. It is translated as CASSEAGRSPLHF.

For the CDR3, the DNA is TGTGCCAGCAGTTCCCCCCCGACAGATACGCAGTATTTT. It is translated as CASSSPPTDTQYF. The chain joins TRBV6-5 to TRBJ2-3; D is uncertain. CDR3 length: 13 amino acids. Trimming shortened V by 4 bases and J by 3 bases, and 8 bases separated the two germline ends. Germline loops: CDR1 MNHEY, CDR2 SVGAGI.

V is TRBV2 and J is TRBJ2-7; 7 nucleotides agree with TRBD1. This CDR3 comprises 15 residues. Germline V gene sequence: CDR1 SNHLY, CDR2 FYNNEI. V lost 2 bases and J lost 2; bases outside the gene matches: 6. The CDR3 coding sequence is TGTGCCAGCAGTGAAAGTCCGGGACAGACCTACGAGCAGTACTTC. Amino acid sequence: CASSESPGQTYEQYF.

This chain uses TRBV6-6 with TRBJ2-1, with 10 nucleotides matching TRBD1. This CDR3 contains 16 residues. With V trimmed by 0 bases and J by 6 bases, 5 bases remained unmatched. The V gene's germline CDR1 is MNHNY and CDR2 SVGAGI (reference sequence). The CDR3 here is CASSYSAGTGANEQFF. The CDR3 region has the DNA TGTGCCAGCAGTTACTCGGCCGGGACAGGGGCCAATGAGCAGTTCTTC.

The J gene is TRBJ2-1, the V gene TRBV7-8; 7 bases agree with TRBD1. The J segment lost 6 bases and the V segment lost 5 bases, leaving 10 bases of the junction unmatched. Germline CDR1 reads SGHVS; CDR2 reads FQNEAQ. CDR3 length: 15 amino acids. Here the CDR3 reads CASSEGTGERNEQFF. The CDR3 DNA is TGTGCCAGCAGCGAAGGCACAGGGGAGCGCAATGAGCAGTTCTTC.

The rearrangement joins TRBV5-6 to TRBJ2-7; TRBD1 might be the D (6 bases). Germline loops: CDR1 SGHDT, CDR2 YYEEEE. The CDR3 totals 18 residues. Trimming left V 2 bases short and J 2 bases short, with 23 bases between. The CDR3 loop is CASSFLTTSGTRAYEQYF. CDR3 bases: TGTGCCAGCAGCTTCCTTACCACATCCGGGACAAGAGCCTACGAGCAGTACTTC.

This rearrangement joins TRBV7-8 to TRBJ1-1; 8 bases map to TRBD1. J was trimmed by 4 bases and V by 5 bases; bases with no gene match: 3. Per the germline V gene, CDR1 is SGHVS and CDR2 is FQNEAQ. The CDR3 is made up of 13 amino acids. The CDR3 region is CASSVTGGTEAFF. Written as DNA, the CDR3 is TGTGCCAGCAGCGTTACAGGGGGCACTGAAGCTTTCTTT.

The chain joins TRBV29-1 to TRBJ2-7; D perhaps matches TRBD2 (5 bases). V lost 6 bases, J lost 5 bases, and 23 bases lay in between. CDR3 size: 15 residues. Germline assignment: CDR1 SQVTM and CDR2 ANQGSEA. The CDR3 spells CSVGSPGYDSDEQYF. In nucleotides, the CDR3 is TGCAGCGTCGGTTCCCCGGGGTATGATTCGGACGAGCAGTACTTC.

The sample holds one count of this clone. The chain has TRBV7-6 and TRBJ2-7; D remains ambiguous. The CDR3 is 12 amino acids. V dropped 6 bases and J dropped 4 bases, with 10 bases sitting between them. The V gene's germline CDR1 is SGHVS and CDR2 FNYEAQ. CDR3 sequence: CASSSPGYEQYF. Written as DNA, the CDR3 is TGTGCCAGCAGTAGTCCGGGTTACGAGCAGTACTTC.

The chain carries TRBV6-5 and TRBJ1-5, with 7 bases matching TRBD1. CDR1 is MNHEY and CDR2 is SVGAGI in the germline V gene. V dropped 6 bases and J dropped 6; count of bases not matched to a gene: 8. CDR3 length: 14 residues. CDR3 bases: TGTGCCAGCAGGTTCAGGGGGTTAGGTCAGCCCCAGCATTTT. Its protein product is CASRFRGLGQPQHF.

The CDR3 loop reads CASSLSGGAYEQFF. The CDR3 DNA reads as TGCGCCAGCAGTCTTAGCGGGGGGGCGTATGAGCAGTTCTTC. The chain has TRBV5-1 and TRBJ2-1; TRBD2 aligns across 11 bases. Germline CDR1 SGHRS, CDR2 YFSETQ. The junction had 6 bases not matched to a gene; V was cut back by 5 bases and J by 8 bases. The CDR3 runs to 14 residues.

This chain connects TRBV10-3 to TRBJ1-2, with TRBD1 identical over 8 bases. The CDR3 is made up of 15 amino acids. Losses at the gene ends were 6 bases for V and 3 bases for J; bases not matched to a gene: 9. Per the germline V gene, CDR1 is ENHRY and CDR2 is SYGVKD. The CDR3 loop is CAISKGTGVDYGYTF. For the CDR3, the DNA is TGTGCCATCAGCAAAGGGACAGGAGTAGACTATGGCTACACCTTC.

Worth noting for this clone: The germline gene is not matched at one end of the junction; a read error may be the cause. V gene TRBV7-7 combines with J gene TRBJ2-7; TRBD2 is a possible D gene (7 bases). Germline loops: CDR1 SSHAT, CDR2 FNYEAQ (reference sequence). This CDR3 contains 14 residues. This CDR3 reads CASSIGGDSYEQYF. The CDR3 region has the DNA TGTGCTAGCAGCATAGGGGGGGATTCCTACGAGCAGTACTTC.

V usage is TRBV10-3 and J usage is TRBJ2-2; D may be TRBD2 (5 bases). CDR1 is ENHRY and CDR2 is SYGVKD in the germline V gene. Trimming cost V 3 bases and J 2 bases, with 13 bases left between them. The CDR3 is 16 residues long. This CDR3 is CAISDRFRENTGELFF. The CDR3, as DNA: TGTGCCATCAGTGATAGGTTTCGGGAAAACACCGGGGAGCTGTTTTTT.

The chain uses TRBV4-1 and TRBJ2-4, with 8 bases fitting TRBD1. Germline V gene sequence: CDR1 MGHRA, CDR2 YSYEKL. Germline trimming cut 3 bases from V and 1 base from J; bases unmatched to any gene: 5. The CDR3 runs to 16 residues. CDR3: CASSHRGREAKNIQYF. CDR3 DNA: TGCGCCAGCAGCCACAGGGGGCGAGAGGCCAAAAACATTCAGTACTTC.

The gene calls are TRBV11-3 and TRBJ2-1, with 10 bases aligning to TRBD2. This CDR3 has 18 amino acids. V lost 0 bases to trimming and J lost 2 bases; unmatched junction nucleotides: 7. Germline CDR1 reads SGHNT; CDR2 reads YENEEA. This CDR3 is CASSLEGGLAGAYNEQFF. The CDR3 coding sequence is TGTGCCAGCAGCTTAGAAGGGGGGCTAGCGGGGGCCTACAATGAGCAGTTCTTC.

This chain joins TRBV19 and TRBJ2-1; weak D call: TRBD1 (6 bases). The V end lost 5 bases, the J end lost 6 bases, and 14 bases lay between the germline ends. CDR3 length: 14 amino acids. The germline V gene encodes CDR1 LNHDA and CDR2 SQIVND (reference sequence). The chain's CDR3 is CASSGDIRPNEQFF. CDR3 nucleotides: TGTGCCAGTAGTGGGGACATTCGGCCCAATGAGCAGTTCTTC.

The chain combines TRBV5-1 with TRBJ2-7, with D possibly TRBD1 on 5 matching bases. Trimming shortened V by 1 base and J by 2 bases, and 10 bases separated the two germline ends. CDR3 length: 14 residues. From germline, CDR1 is SGHRS and CDR2 YFSETQ. This CDR3 is CASSLKGPAYEQYF. CDR3 sequence (DNA): TGCGCCAGCAGCTTGAAGGGGCCCGCCTACGAGCAGTACTTC.

The chain recombines TRBV29-1 with TRBJ1-4; no firm D call. This CDR3 has 15 residues. Trimming shortened V by 2 bases and J by 6 bases, and 16 bases separated the two germline ends. The germline V gene encodes CDR1 SQVTM and CDR2 ANQGSEA. The CDR3 protein is CSVETPRDGDEKLFF. The CDR3 DNA reads TGCAGCGTTGAAACTCCGAGGGATGGAGATGAAAAACTGTTTTTT.

The chain recombines TRBV7-6 with TRBJ2-3; D possibly corresponds to TRBD2 (7 bases). CDR3 length equals 15 residues. Germline values: CDR1 SGHVS, CDR2 FNYEAQ. Trimming took 5 bases from V and 2 from J, leaving 14 bases between them. The CDR3 loop is CASSSPGGPTDTQYF. CDR3 in DNA: TGTGCCAGCAGCAGCCCGGGGGGCCCCACAGATACGCAGTATTTT. The variable domain in full, completed from reference TRBV7-6 and TRBJ2-3, reads GAGVSQSPRYKVTKRGQDVALRCDPISGHVSLYWYRQALGQGPEFLTYFNYEAQQDKSGLPNDRFSAERPEGSISTLTIQRTEQRDSAMYRCASSSPGGPTDTQYFGPGTRLTVL.

The chain carries TRBV2 and TRBJ1-1; 8 bases are a match to TRBD1. CDR3 length: 19 amino acids. From germline, CDR1 is SNHLY and CDR2 FYNNEI. The J segment lost 5 bases and the V segment lost 6 bases, leaving 23 bases of the junction unmatched. The CDR3 loop reads CASRWDRLPSRPITTEAFF. The CDR3 bases are TGTGCCAGCAGATGGGACAGGTTACCATCCCGGCCCATTACGACTGAAGCTTTCTTT.

This chain connects TRBV5-8 to TRBJ1-5; TRBD1 aligns across 7 bases. The CDR3 has 17 residues. The ends lost 4 bases at V and 4 bases at J; junction bases unmatched: 14. Germline V CDR1 and CDR2: SGHTS, YDEGEE. The CDR3 spells CASSRGLRTGSNQPQHF. The DNA for the CDR3 is TGTGCCAGCAGCCGGGGGTTGAGGACAGGTTCTAATCAGCCCCAGCATTTT.